This T cell receptor beta chain was recovered during a study of cytomegalovirus exposure and HLA in healthy donors. Notes on the study in general: Prior analysis indicated that the majority of TCR beta V segments exhibited productivity approximately 90% or approximately 30% of the time. Upon later analysis, TCR association rates were observed to vary by HLA locus, being highest for DRB1 and lowest for HLA-C. Analysis was performed later, and it showed HLA-associated TCR beta chains to be more clonally expanded than equally common others.

13 Jbeta primers and 60 Vbeta primers were used for the PCR. Assay: immunoSEQ multiplex PCR; the TCRdb copy retains only in-frame clones and omits some. The table shows 60,000 to 65,000 clones, with around 87% occurring only once. Of note for this clone: As yet, its antigen is unknown.

The CDR3 has 15 residues. The germline V gene has CDR1 MNHNS and CDR2 SASEGT. The V gene lost 2 bases and the J gene lost 3 bases, with 12 bases spanning the gap. V is TRBV6-1 and J is TRBJ2-3; possibly TRBD2 for D (6 bases). Sequences were obtained from PBMCs. The sequence was collected from a young man in good health and CMV-seronegative. The CDR3 DNA sequence: TGTGCCAGCAGTGAACAGGGACTCAGGACAGATACGCAGTATTTT. The encoded protein is CASSEQGLRTDTQYF.